This TCR beta chain appears in the sequencing data of a study of blood T cell repertoires in COVID-19. For the study at large: The United States, Italy and Spain were the sources of the acute and convalescent COVID-19 samples. Nucleic acid was either cDNA or gDNA, and it came from T cells, B-cell-depleted T cells, or PBMCs.

Only a few counts were recorded for this clone. In the original analysis: By means of reference gene primer amplification, nucleated cell counts were estimated. The protocol was immunoSEQ multiplex PCR, while the TCRdb copy is restricted to in-frame clones and leaves out a portion. V, J and clone size derive from that table, while D and trimming were established from the DNA sequence. Of approximately 92,000 clones listed, about 86% were seen once; the top ten hold around 4.4%. Sequencing input: peripheral blood. This clonotype was sampled from a man in his 60s with acute or convalescent COVID-19.

The CDR3 coding sequence is TGTGCCAGCAGCGTAAGGGAGGGAACTGAAGCTTTCTTT. The encoded protein is CASSVREGTEAFF. The gene calls are TRBV9 and TRBJ1-1; no reliable D call. The CDR3 spans 13 residues. The germline V and J ends were trimmed by 1 base and 5 bases, with 9 bases remaining between them. CDR1 is SGDLS and CDR2 is YYNGEE in the germline V gene.